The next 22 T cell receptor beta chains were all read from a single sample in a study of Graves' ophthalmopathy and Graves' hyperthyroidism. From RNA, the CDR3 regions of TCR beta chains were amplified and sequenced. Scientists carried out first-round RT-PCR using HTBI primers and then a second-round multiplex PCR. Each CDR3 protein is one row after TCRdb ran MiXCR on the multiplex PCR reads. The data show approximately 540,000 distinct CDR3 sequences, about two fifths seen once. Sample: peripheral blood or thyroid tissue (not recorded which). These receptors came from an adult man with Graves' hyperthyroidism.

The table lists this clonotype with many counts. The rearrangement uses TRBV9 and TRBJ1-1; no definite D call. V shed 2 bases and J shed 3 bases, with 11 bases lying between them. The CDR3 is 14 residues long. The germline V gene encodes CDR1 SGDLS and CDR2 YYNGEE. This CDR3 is CASSVSGRDTEAFF. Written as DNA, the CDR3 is TGTGCCAGCAGCGTGTCGGGGAGAGACACTGAAGCTTTCTTT. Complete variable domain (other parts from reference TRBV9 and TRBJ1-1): DSGVTQTPKHLITATGQRVTLRCSPRSGDLSVYWYQQSLDQGLQFLIQYYNGEERAKGNILERFSAQQFPDLHSELNLSSLELGDSALYFCASSVSGRDTEAFFGQGTRLTVV.

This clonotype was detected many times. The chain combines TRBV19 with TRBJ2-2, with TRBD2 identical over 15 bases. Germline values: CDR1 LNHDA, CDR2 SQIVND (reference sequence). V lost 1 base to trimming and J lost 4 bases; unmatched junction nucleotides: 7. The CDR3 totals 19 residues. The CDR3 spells CASSIVGLAGGGSTGELFF. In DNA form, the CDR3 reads TGTGCCAGTAGTATAGTGGGACTAGCGGGAGGAGGAAGCACCGGGGAGCTGTTTTTT.

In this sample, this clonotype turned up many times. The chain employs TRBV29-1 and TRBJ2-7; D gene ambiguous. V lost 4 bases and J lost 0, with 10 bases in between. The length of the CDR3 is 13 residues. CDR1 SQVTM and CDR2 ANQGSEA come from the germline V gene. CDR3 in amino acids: CSVVSANSYEQYF. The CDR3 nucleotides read TGCAGCGTTGTTTCGGCCAACTCCTACGAGCAGTACTTC.

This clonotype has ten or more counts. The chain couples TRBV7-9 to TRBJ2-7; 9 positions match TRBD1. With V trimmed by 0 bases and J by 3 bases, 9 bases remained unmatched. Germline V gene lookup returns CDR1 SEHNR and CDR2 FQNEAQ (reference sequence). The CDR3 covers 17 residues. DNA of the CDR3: TGTGCCAGCAGCTTAGCGGGGACAGGGCTCATTAGCTACGAGCAGTACTTC. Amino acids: CASSLAGTGLISYEQYF.

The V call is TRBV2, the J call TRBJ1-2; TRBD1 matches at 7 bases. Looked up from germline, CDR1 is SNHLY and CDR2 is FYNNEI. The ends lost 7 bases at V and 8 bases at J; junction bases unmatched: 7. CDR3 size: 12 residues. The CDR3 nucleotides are TGTGCCAGCACCGGGACAGTGGAGGGCTACACCTTC. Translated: CASTGTVEGYTF.

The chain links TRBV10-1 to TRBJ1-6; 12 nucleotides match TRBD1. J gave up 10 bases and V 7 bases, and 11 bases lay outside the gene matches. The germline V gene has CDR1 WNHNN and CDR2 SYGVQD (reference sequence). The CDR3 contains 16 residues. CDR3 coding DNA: TGCGCCAGCATAGCACCGGGACAGGGGGCTGGATCACCCCTCCACTTT. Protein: CASIAPGQGAGSPLHF.

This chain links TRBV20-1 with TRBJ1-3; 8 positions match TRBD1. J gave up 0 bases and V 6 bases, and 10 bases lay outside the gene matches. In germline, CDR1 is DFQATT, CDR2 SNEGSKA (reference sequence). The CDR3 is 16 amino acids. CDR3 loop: CSAPMLTGASGNTIYF. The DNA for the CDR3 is TGCAGTGCCCCGATGTTGACAGGGGCCTCTGGAAACACCATATATTTT.

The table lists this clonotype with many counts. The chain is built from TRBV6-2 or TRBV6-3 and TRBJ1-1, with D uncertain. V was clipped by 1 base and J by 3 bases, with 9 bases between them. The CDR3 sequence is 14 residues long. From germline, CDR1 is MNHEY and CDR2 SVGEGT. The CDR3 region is CASSYFRRDTEAFF. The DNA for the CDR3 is TGTGCCAGCAGTTACTTCCGGAGGGACACTGAAGCTTTCTTT.

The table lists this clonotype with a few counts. The CDR3 loop reads CASSELNGQYSNQPQHF. The CDR3 DNA is TGTGCCAGCAGTGAATTGAACGGCCAGTATAGCAATCAGCCCCAGCATTTT. This chain connects TRBV6-1 to TRBJ1-5, with unresolved D. The CDR3 extends over 17 amino acids. V was pared by 2 bases and J by 0 bases, with 14 bases between. CDR1 and CDR2 from the germline V gene are MNHNS and SASEGT.

CDR3 region: CASSDPRGSSYNEQFF. CDR3 bases: TGTGCCAGCAGTGATCCGAGGGGGAGCTCCTACAATGAGCAGTTCTTC. The V and J genes are TRBV2 and TRBJ2-1; maybe TRBD1 (6 bases). Per germline, CDR1 SNHLY and CDR2 FYNNEI. Trimming removed 3 bases at V and 0 bases at J, with 12 bases between. The CDR3 length is 16 residues.

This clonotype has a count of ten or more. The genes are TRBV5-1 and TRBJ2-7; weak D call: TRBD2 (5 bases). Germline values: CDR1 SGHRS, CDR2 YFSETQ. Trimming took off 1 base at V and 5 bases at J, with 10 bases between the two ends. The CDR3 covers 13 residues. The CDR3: CASSLTGSHEQYF. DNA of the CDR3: TGCGCCAGCAGCTTGACGGGGTCCCACGAGCAGTACTTC.

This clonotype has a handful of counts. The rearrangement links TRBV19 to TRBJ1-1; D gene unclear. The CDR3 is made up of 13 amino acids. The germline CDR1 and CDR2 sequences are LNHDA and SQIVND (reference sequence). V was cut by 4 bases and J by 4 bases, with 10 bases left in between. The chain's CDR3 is CASSSTPGTEAFF. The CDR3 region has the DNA TGTGCCAGTAGTAGCACGCCGGGCACTGAAGCTTTCTTT.

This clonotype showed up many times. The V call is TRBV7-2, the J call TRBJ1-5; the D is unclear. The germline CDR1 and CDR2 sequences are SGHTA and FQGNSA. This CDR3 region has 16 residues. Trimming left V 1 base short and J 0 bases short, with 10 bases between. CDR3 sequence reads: CASSLVAGYSNQPQHF. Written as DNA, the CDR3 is TGTGCCAGCAGCTTAGTGGCAGGATATAGCAATCAGCCCCAGCATTTT.

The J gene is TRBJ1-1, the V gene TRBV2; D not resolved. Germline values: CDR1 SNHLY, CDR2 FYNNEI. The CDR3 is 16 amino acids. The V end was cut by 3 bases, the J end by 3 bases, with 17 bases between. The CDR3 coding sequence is TGTGCCAGCAGTGAGAGCGGGAGGGCGAAGGACACTGAAGCTTTCTTT. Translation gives CASSESGRAKDTEAFF. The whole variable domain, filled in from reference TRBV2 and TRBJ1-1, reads EPEVTQTPSHQVTQMGQEVILRCVPISNHLYFYWYRQILGQKVEFLVSFYNNEISEKSEIFDDQFSVERPDGSNFTLKIRSTKLEDSAMYFCASSESGRAKDTEAFFGQGTRLTVV.

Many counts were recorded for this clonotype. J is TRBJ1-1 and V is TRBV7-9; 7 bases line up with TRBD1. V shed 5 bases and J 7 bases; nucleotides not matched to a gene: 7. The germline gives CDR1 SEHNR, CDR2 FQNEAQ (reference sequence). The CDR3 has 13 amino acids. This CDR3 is CASSKSGTVEAFF. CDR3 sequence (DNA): TGTGCCAGCAGCAAATCCGGGACAGTTGAAGCTTTCTTT. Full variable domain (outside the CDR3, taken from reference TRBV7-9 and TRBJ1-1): DTGVSQNPRHKITKRGQNVTFRCDPISEHNRLYWYRQTLGQGPEFLTYFQNEAQLEKSRLLSDRFSAERPKGSFSTLEIQRTEQGDSAMYLCASSKSGTVEAFFGQGTRLTVV.

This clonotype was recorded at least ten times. In DNA form, the CDR3 reads TGCGCCAGCAGCTTGGGCCCGACAGATATCGGAAACACCATATATTTT. This codes for CASSLGPTDIGNTIYF. V gene TRBV5-1 combines with J gene TRBJ1-3, with D maybe TRBD1 (5 bases). There are 16 residues in the CDR3. Germline V gene lookup returns CDR1 SGHRS and CDR2 YFSETQ. The V and J ends lost 0 bases and 4 bases respectively, with 14 bases between them.

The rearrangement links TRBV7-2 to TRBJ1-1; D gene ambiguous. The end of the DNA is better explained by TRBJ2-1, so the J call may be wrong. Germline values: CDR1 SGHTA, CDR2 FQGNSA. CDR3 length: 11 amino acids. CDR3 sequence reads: CASSLRARQFF. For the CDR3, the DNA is TGTGCCAGCAGCTTAAGAGCGAGGCAGTTCTTC.

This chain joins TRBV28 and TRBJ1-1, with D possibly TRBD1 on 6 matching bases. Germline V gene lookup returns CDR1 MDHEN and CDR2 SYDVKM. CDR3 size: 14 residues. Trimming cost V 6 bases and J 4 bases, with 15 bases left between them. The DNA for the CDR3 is TGTGCCAGCAGGGCGGGAGGGGGAATCACTGAAGCTTTCTTT. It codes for CASRAGGGITEAFF.

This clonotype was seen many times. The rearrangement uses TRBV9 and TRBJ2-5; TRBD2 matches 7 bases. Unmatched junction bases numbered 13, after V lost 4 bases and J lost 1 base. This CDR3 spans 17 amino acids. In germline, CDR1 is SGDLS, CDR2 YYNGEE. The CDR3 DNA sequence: TGTGCCAGCAGCCCACGGCCGAGGGAGGGCATCCAAGAGACCCAGTACTTC. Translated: CASSPRPREGIQETQYF.

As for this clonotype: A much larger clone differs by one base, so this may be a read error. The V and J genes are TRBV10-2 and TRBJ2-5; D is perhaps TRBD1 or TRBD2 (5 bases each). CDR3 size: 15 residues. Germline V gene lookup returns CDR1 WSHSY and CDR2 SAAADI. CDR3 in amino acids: CASSQGVGTQETQYF. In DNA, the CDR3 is TGTGCCAGCAGCCAAGGTGTCGGGACCCAAGAGACCCAGTACTTC.

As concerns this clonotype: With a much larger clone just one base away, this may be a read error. The CDR3 region has the DNA TGTGCCAGCAAACTTGCCGGACAGGGCGCTGAAGCTTCCTTT. This gives the protein CASKLAGQGAEASF. V gene TRBV6-5 combines with J gene TRBJ1-1; 8 nucleotides align to TRBD1. Germline CDR1 and CDR2: MNHEY and SVGAGI. CDR3 length equals 14 residues.

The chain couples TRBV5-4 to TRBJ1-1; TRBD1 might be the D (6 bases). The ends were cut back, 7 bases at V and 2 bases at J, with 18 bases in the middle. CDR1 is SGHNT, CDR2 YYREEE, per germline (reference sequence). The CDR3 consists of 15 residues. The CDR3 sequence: CASPPTGGPNTEAFF. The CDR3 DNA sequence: TGTGCCAGCCCCCCCACCGGGGGCCCCAACACTGAAGCTTTCTTT.